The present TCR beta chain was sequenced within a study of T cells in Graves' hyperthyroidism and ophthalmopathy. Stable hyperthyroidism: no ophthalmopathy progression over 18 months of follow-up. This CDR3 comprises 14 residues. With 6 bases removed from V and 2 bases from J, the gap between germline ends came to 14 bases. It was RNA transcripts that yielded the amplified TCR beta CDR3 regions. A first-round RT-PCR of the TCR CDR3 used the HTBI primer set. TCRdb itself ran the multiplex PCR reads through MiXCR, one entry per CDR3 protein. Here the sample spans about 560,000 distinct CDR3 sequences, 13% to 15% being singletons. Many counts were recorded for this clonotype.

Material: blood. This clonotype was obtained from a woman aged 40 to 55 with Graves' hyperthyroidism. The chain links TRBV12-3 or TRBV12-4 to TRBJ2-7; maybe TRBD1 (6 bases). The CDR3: CASSPQGSTYEQYF. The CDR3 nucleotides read TGTGCCAGCAGCCCACAGGGATCAACCTACGAGCAGTACTTC.